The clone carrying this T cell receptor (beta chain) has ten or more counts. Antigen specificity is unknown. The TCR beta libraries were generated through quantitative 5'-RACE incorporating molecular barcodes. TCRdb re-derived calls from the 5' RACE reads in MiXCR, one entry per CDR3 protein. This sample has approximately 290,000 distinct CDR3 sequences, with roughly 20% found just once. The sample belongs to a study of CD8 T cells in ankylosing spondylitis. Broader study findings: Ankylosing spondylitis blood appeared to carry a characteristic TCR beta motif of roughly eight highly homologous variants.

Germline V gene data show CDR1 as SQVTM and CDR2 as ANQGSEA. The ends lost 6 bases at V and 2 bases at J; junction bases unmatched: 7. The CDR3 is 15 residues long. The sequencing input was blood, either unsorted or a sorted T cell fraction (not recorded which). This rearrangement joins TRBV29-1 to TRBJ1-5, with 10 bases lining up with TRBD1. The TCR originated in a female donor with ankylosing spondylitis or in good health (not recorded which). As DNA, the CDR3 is TGCAGCGTCCTCTCGGACAGGGGGGGCAATCAGCCCCAGCATTTT. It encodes CSVLSDRGGNQPQHF.